The clone carrying this TCR beta chain occurred many times. The record originates from a study of beta chain features in type 1 diabetes. Sorting based on CD45RO/CCR7/CD25/CD127/CD95/CD27 separated CD4+ naive, central memory, regulatory and stem cell-like memory cells. Every bit of the isolated RNA underwent reverse transcription, so sequencing read expressed TCRB transcripts. Only in-frame clones appear in the TCRdb table, and some are missing; sequencing was by immunoSEQ multiplex PCR. Counted here are about 320,000 clones, 12% to 15% occurring once; the ten biggest clones make up approximately 7%. The CDR3 has 14 amino acids. Germline V lookup: CDR1 KGHSH, CDR2 LQKENI. Trimming pared 3 bases from V and 7 bases from J, leaving 13 bases between.

The chain combines TRBV18 with TRBJ2-1; possible D gene TRBD1, 5 bases. Sequenced sample: central memory CD4+ T cells from blood. The receptor's source is a man aged 25 to 45 in good health. DNA for the CDR3: TGTGCCAGCTCACCTGGACCGGCAGGGAATGAGCAGTTCTTC. Translated: CASSPGPAGNEQFF.